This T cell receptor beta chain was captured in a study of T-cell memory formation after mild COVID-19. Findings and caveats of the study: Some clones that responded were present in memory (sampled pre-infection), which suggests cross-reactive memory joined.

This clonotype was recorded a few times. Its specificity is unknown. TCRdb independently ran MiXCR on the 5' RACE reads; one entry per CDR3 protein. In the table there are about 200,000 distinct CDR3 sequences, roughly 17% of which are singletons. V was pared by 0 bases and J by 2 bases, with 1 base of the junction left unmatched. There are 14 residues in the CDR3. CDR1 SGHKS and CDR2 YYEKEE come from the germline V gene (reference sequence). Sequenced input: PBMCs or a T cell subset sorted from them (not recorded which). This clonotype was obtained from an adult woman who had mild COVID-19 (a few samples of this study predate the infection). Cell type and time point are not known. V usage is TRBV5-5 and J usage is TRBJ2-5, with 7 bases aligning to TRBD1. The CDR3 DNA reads TGTGCCAGCAGCTTGGTCAGGGGGCAAGAGACCCAGTACTTC. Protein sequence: CASSLVRGQETQYF.